This T cell receptor (beta chain) was identified in a study of cytomegalovirus exposure and HLA in healthy donors (dated by TCRdb to 2015 to 2018). Describing the broader study: According to an earlier analysis of several hundred of the donors, 150 million to 200 million T cells yielded 100 million or so unique TCR beta sequences and about 300 Gb of sequence data. An early release that covered approximately 600 HLA-typed donors contained approximately 300 gigabases of sequencing data and tens of millions of unique TCR sequences. Of the 300 to 400 genotyped donors, around 81% fell in the genetic ancestry cluster associated with self-reported Caucasian donors. The study was designed to test whether signatures of past pathogen exposure could be identified by cataloging public T cell receptors. The study profiled the T cell repertoires of 500 to 800 subjects by immunosequencing and related them to cytomegalovirus serostatus. In addition to the first cohort of 666 subjects, a separate validation cohort of around 110 different subjects was used. To predict cytomegalovirus infection status, the study brought together high-throughput TCR immunosequencing, statistical association of individual TCRs with disease status, and machine learning. A later analysis re-analyzed previously published TCR beta repertoires from about 730 donors and added high-resolution HLA genotyping to study TCR occurrence patterns. In the later analysis, no new phenotypic data were used to find candidate immune exposures; instead, reliance was placed on TCR beta sequences and their occurrence across donors. An earlier analysis of approximately 500 of the donors applied high-throughput TCR beta sequencing to assess whether each TCR beta V gene segment acted as functional or pseudogenic. Donor age, sex, ethnicity and CMV serostatus were compiled together with the repertoire data. A later genetic analysis used genome-wide SNP genotypes for about 65% of the 666 donors, treating that subset as a discovery cohort. All discovery cohort repertoires had been generated using a single sequencing platform. Both class I and class II loci were covered by HLA typing, at four-digit resolution. Typing coverage differed by locus: A, B, C, DRB1 and DQB1 were typed in roughly 629-630 donors, DQA1 in approximately 520, DPA1 in some 600, and DPB1 in 450 to 480. Several DR-DQ haplotypes were handled as single units for association and clustering, since linkage in the cohort was strong. On average, around 240,000 unique TCR beta nucleotide sequences were sequenced per donor among 398 genotyped donors of the cohort, with around 19% of those sequences being non-productive.

Deletion took 7 bases off V and 7 bases off J, with a span of 17 bases between the germline ends. The CDR3 runs 14 residues from the cysteine to the phenylalanine. CDR3 DNA is the only sequence kept; it has 42 bases, read in frame from the first base. The germline V gene encodes CDR1 MDHEN and CDR2 SYDVKM. Beyond this particular receptor, the publication reports: Because HLA typing was missing for some donors at each locus, association tests included only the typed subset. Some IMGT-functional V segments, including TRBV6-2 and TRBV6-3, could not be told apart with the 87-base-pair reads, so those segments were excluded. In vitro tests confirmed that a few of the cytomegalovirus-associated TCR beta chains recognize cytomegalovirus antigens. Compared with the 666-donor mean, donors in an Asian-associated ancestry cluster had fewer N-insertions in productive TCRs, according to a later genetic analysis. In a later analysis, several top co-occurrence clusters were reported to appear linked to parvovirus B19, influenza, CMV and Epstein-Barr virus. A further reported finding was that TCR beta sequences accurately predicted the HLA-A and HLA-B alleles for most subjects in the first cohort. In a later analysis, the rate of TCR association differed among HLA loci, with DRB1 alleles having the most associated TCRs and HLA-C alleles having the fewest. The classifier was reported to diagnose cytomegalovirus status with high specificity and sensitivity in both the original cohort and the validation cohort. According to the authors, the approach could potentially be generalized to other disease states and immunological phenotypes. The only immune exposure information available for the cohort was CMV serostatus. An earlier analysis of several hundred of the donors showed that most TCR beta V segments appeared in productive rearrangements either about 87% or about 30% of the time, which broadly matched IMGT annotations. Assigning TCR associations to individual alleles was difficult when HLA alleles, especially DR and DQ, strongly co-occurred. Sequencing depth was assumed to be roughly uniform across donors in the presence/absence analyses, though that assumption may not hold. A group of highly shared sequence variants was considered likely to be a technical artifact of the sequencing pipeline. Specific HLA alleles were associated with roughly 16,000 TCR beta sequences at a false discovery rate of 0.05 in a later analysis. A later genetic analysis associated a missense DCLRE1C variant with V-gene and J-gene trimming of TCR beta chains, and an independent cohort replicated the association. Correlated functional status among segregating V segments might be attributable to linkage disequilibrium, but an unknown experimental factor could not be ruled out. The study gave a list of under 200 TCR beta chains associated with cytomegalovirus. About 17 rarely observed V segments, including chromosome 9 orphons, were excluded from the earlier analysis of a few hundred of the donors because counts were too low. A later analysis found that most CMV-associated TCR beta chains appeared HLA-restricted, with HLA associations seemingly driven largely by CMV exposure. This cohort had only TCR beta chains sequenced, and the lack of alpha or paired-chain data limited which features could be detected. Across donors, most TCR sequences were observed very rarely, whereas some public TCRs were present in many individuals. A later analysis found that HLA-associated TCR beta chains were more clonally expanded and had lower generation probabilities than equally common non-associated chains.

Libraries came from the immunoSEQ multiplex PCR assay. A mixture of 60 forward primers for TCR Vbeta segments and 13 reverse primers for TCR Jbeta segments was used in the multiplex PCR. The CDR3 region of rearranged TCR beta genes was amplified from genomic DNA with a multiplex PCR assay. The amplified TCR beta libraries were sequenced on the Illumina HiSeq System as 87-base-pair reads. The published analysis was carried out like this. Across the 700 or so repertoires, a later analysis counted some 80 million unique TCR beta chains, around 11 million of which were shared by at least two donors. Raw reads were error-corrected and collapsed into unique sequences with a nearest-neighbor algorithm that merged closely related sequences to remove PCR and sequencing errors. CDR3 sequences were aligned to IMGT reference sequences to assign V, D and J gene segments. For a sequence to be retained, a match of at least six nucleotides to both a V gene segment and a J gene segment was required. Rearrangements were called productive when the CDR3 lacked stop codons and stayed in frame with V and J; all others were non-productive. CDR3 was defined by IMGT convention, running from the second conserved V-encoded cysteine to the conserved J-encoded phenylalanine. Sequences without an unambiguous match to a single V gene segment were excluded from the earlier analysis of 500 to 700 of the donors. In an earlier analysis of more than 500 of the donors, a V segment was called functional when productive rearrangements were above 56.7%, and segregating when the standard deviation between donors exceeded 5%. To diagnose cytomegalovirus status from the catalog of TCR beta chain sequences, a statistical classification framework was built. In a later analysis, V and J genes were assigned by comparing TCR nucleotide sequences against IMGT/GENE-DB human TR gene sequences. A later analysis assigned CDR3 sequences and most-parsimonious VDJ recombination scenarios with the TCRdist pipeline. In a later analysis, each TCR beta chain was defined by its CDR3 amino acid sequence together with its V-gene family, and reads lacking a unique V-gene family were excluded. In a later analysis, nearly 600 highly shared, low-generation-probability nucleotide sequences were removed to address suspected cross-contamination and a sequencing artifact. In a later analysis, a clonal expansion index for each public chain was calculated from normalized within-repertoire ranks of inferred template counts. In a later analysis, generation probabilities were computed with a VDJ recombination model fitted to out-of-frame rearrangements, and the resulting probabilities were checked against IGoR. A later analysis scored TCR-TCR, TCR-HLA and TCR-CMV co-occurrence with hypergeometric tests, applying a repertoire-size bias correction to TCR pairs. In a later analysis, false discovery rates were estimated by permuting HLA or CMV assignments 20 times. In a later analysis, co-occurring TCRs were grouped using DBSCAN, and TCRdist sequence similarity was added for clustering within HLA-allele-positive subsets. Co-occurrence clustering excluded repertoires with fewer than 30,000 or more than 120,000 public chains, plus five with anomalous nucleotide sharing. TCRdb's version of the immuneACCESS table is confined to in-frame rearrangements and falls short of the full clone set. An unresolved V gene accounts for under half of the shortfall where checked; the remainder is of unknown origin. The DNA gave D and trimming, while V, J and clone size come from that table. The sample includes approximately 190,000 clones, with roughly 87% observed a single time. The ten largest account for about 1.1% of the sample.

As concerns this clone: The target of this receptor is not known. The input lacks base qualities; no much larger clone sits a single base away.

The cohort comprised 710 or so healthy bone marrow donors. At the time of sampling, all cohort members were nominally healthy, though unrecorded immune exposures were likely present. The donor tested CMV seronegative, placing the donor among the roughly 340 seronegative members of the cohort. A peripheral blood sample was collected from each donor, and TCR beta sequencing was performed on peripheral blood mononuclear cells. The Qiagen DNeasy Blood Extraction Kit was used to extract genomic DNA from the blood cell samples. Sequenced input: PBMCs. The sequence came from a boy between 2 and 15 years old in good health and CMV-seronegative. The receptor chain draws on TRBV28 and TRBJ1-5, with a tentative D gene TRBD1 over 5 matching bases. The sequence in DNA is TGTGCCAGCACCCTCGGGGGTAGACTCCAGCCCCAGCATTTT. It encodes CASTLGGRLQPQHF. Full variable domain (CDR3 extended with the reference TRBV28 and TRBJ1-5 proteins): DVKVTQSSRYLVKRTGEKVFLECVQDMDHENMFWYRQDPGLGLRLIYFSYDVKMKEKGDIPEGYSVSREKKERFSLILESASTNQTSMYLCASTLGGRLQPQHFGDGTRLSIL.